This T cell receptor (beta chain) was observed in a study of OX40 agonist ivuxolimab in advanced cancers. The protocol was immunoSEQ multiplex PCR, while the TCRdb copy is restricted to in-frame clones and leaves out a portion. The sample contains 30,000 or so clones, approximately 84% of which appear only once. The CDR3 has 13 residues. The ends were cut back, 1 base at V and 2 bases at J, with 6 bases in the middle. In germline, CDR1 is SNHLY, CDR2 FYNNEI. This clone was counted a single time. Specimen: CD4+ or CD8+ T cells sorted from blood, collected in a trial of the OX40 agonist ivuxolimab. The TCR originated in an adult with an advanced solid tumor such as melanoma, head and neck, liver or kidney cancer. The chain combines TRBV2 with TRBJ2-7; D is unclear. The CDR3 protein is CASSEGFTYEQYF. As DNA, the CDR3 is TGTGCCAGCAGTGAAGGGTTTACCTACGAGCAGTACTTC.